One and the same sample provided the 15 T cell receptor beta chains below, sequenced in a study of T cells in women clearing cervical HPV infection. Repertoires were generated with immunoSEQ multiplex PCR, while TCRdb's copy carries only in-frame clones and drops some. The repertoire shows under 35,000 clones; the top ten hold roughly 4%. The sequencing sample was made of blood buffy coat. These receptors were obtained from a woman aged 18 to 75 with a cervical HPV16 infection that either progressed to CIN3+ or cleared (not recorded which).

Comment on this clone: The sequenced fragment ends 3 residues before the CDR3 boundary, so the rest is inferred from the germline J gene. V and J are TRBV19 and TRBJ1-4; D unclear. From germline, CDR1 is LNHDA and CDR2 SQIVND (reference sequence). The germline V and J ends were trimmed by 7 bases and 8 bases, with 20 bases remaining between them. The CDR3 totals 15 residues. CDR3 DNA, as far as it was read: TGTGCCAGTACCGACAACCGGGATTCGGGGGAAAAA. As protein: CASTDNRDSGEK. The full CDR3 protein is CASTDNRDSGEKLFF.

A remark on this clone: The CDR3 end lies 3 residues beyond the end of the read and is filled in from the germline J gene. The chain couples TRBV7-2 to TRBJ1-1, with a weak D call TRBD1 (6 bases). Trimming pared 2 bases from V and 0 bases from J, leaving 7 bases between. The CDR3 is 14 residues long. Germline V gene lookup returns CDR1 SGHTA and CDR2 FQGNSA. The sequenced part of the CDR3 DNA is TGTGCCAGCAGCTTAACAGGGATGAACACTGAA. This gives the protein CASSLTGMNTE. The whole CDR3 is CASSLTGMNTEAFF.

Notes on this clone: The read falls 3 residues short of the CDR3 end, and the missing part is taken from the germline J gene. The V and J genes are TRBV11-3 and TRBJ2-1; D is perhaps TRBD1 (6 bases). CDR3 size: 14 residues. V was trimmed by 5 bases and J by 8 bases, leaving 16 bases between them. CDR1 SGHNT and CDR2 YENEEA come from the germline V gene. CDR3 DNA (partial): TGTGCCAGCAGCCTGTACCTGGGGACACATGAG. This codes for CASSLYLGTHE. The whole CDR3 sequence reads CASSLYLGTHEQFF. The whole variable domain, filled in from reference TRBV11-3 and TRBJ2-1, reads EAGVVQSPRYKIIEKKQPVAFWCNPISGHNTLYWYLQNLGQGPELLIRYENEEAVDDSQLPKDRFSAERLKGVDSTLKIQPAELGDSAVYLCASSLYLGTHEQFFGPGTRLTVL.

CDR3: CASSPDRGTYEQYF. The CDR3 DNA, read in part, is TGTGCCAGCAGCCCGGACAGGGGGACCTACGAG. The chain is built from TRBV7-3 and TRBJ2-7; 10 bases map to TRBD1. The read finishes 3 residues shy of the CDR3 end, and the germline J gene is used to complete it. J lost 2 bases, V lost 5 bases, and 3 bases had no gene match. Germline V gives CDR1 SGHTA, CDR2 FQGTGA. The CDR3 loop spans 14 amino acids.

The DNA read from the CDR3 is TGTGCCAGCAGCTTAACAGGGGAGGGCGACGAG. Its translation: CASSLTGEGDE. The CDR3 reads in full as CASSLTGEGDEQYF. The V call is TRBV7-3, the J call TRBJ2-7, with 7 bases fitting TRBD2. The CDR3 is cut off 3 residues early in the read; its end comes from the germline J gene. From germline, CDR1 is SGHTA and CDR2 FQGTGA. The CDR3 extends over 14 amino acids. Trimming took 0 bases from V and 5 from J; bases not matched to a gene: 4.

In regard to this clone: The read ends 3 residues early relative to the CDR3; the germline J gene fills the gap. The V call is TRBV4-2, the J call TRBJ2-7; 8 bases fit TRBD1. The CDR3 contains 14 residues. Germline V gene data show CDR1 as LGHNA and CDR2 as YNFKEQ. The trim removed 4 bases at V and 3 bases at J, leaving 5 bases unmatched. CDR3 amino acids: CASSPTTGGYEQYF. CDR3 bases read: TGTGCCAGCAGCCCGACTACAGGGGGCTACGAG.

As concerns this clone: Coverage ceases 3 residues before the CDR3 finishes, and the germline J gene fills in the end. This chain joins TRBV5-1 and TRBJ1-4; 10 bases fit TRBD1. The CDR3 is 15 residues long. The germline V gene has CDR1 SGHRS and CDR2 YFSETQ. V lost 1 base to trimming and J lost 6 bases; unmatched junction nucleotides: 3. CDR3 sequence: CASSLRTGGDEKLFF. Partial CDR3 DNA: TGCGCCAGCAGCTTGAGGACAGGGGGAGATGAAAAA.

In the case of this clone: Sequencing ends 3 residues short of the CDR3 end; the germline J gene provides the rest. V usage is TRBV7-2 and J usage is TRBJ2-2, with unresolved D. The CDR3 runs to 16 residues. Germline V gene data show CDR1 as SGHTA and CDR2 as FQGNSA. The CDR3 spells CASSLAQALYNSPLFF. CDR3 DNA, as far as it was read: TGTGCCAGCAGCTTAGCGCAGGCACTGTATAATTCACCG. Variable domain in full (rest from reference TRBV7-2 and TRBJ2-2): GAGVSQSPSNKVTEKGKDVELRCDPISGHTALYWYRQSLGQGLEFLIYFQGNSAPDKSGLPSDRFSAERTGGSVSTLTIQRTQQEDSAVYLCASSLAQALYNSPLFFGEGSRLTVL.

For this clone: The CDR3 extends 3 residues past the end of the read, so its final part is completed from the germline J gene. The chain joins TRBV20-1 to TRBJ2-3, with TRBD2 identical over 8 bases. The CDR3 extends over 14 amino acids. The J segment lost 6 bases and the V segment lost 5 bases, leaving 10 bases of the junction unmatched. The germline CDR1 and CDR2 sequences are DFQATT and SNEGSKA (reference sequence). The CDR3 reads CSAAGGSGFDTQYF. Partial CDR3 DNA: TGCAGTGCTGCGGGGGGCTCGGGTTTCGATACG.

With respect to this clone: Sequencing ends 3 residues short of the CDR3 end; the germline J gene provides the rest. The chain is built from TRBV11-2 and TRBJ1-1, with D uncertain. Trimming cost V 0 bases and J 1 base, with 6 bases left between them. The CDR3 covers 14 residues. CDR1 is SGHAT, CDR2 FQNNGV, per germline. The covered CDR3 bases are TGTGCCAGCAGCTTAGACAGGCGGAACACTGAA. Protein product: CASSLDRRNTE. The CDR3 as a whole reads CASSLDRRNTEAFF.

This clone is medium-sized (0.01 to 0.1%) by frequency. The read halts 3 residues ahead of the CDR3 end, with the missing end drawn from the germline J gene. The chain carries TRBV20-1 and TRBJ2-1, with 9 bases that match TRBD2. From germline, CDR1 is DFQATT and CDR2 SNEGSKA (reference sequence). V gave up 3 bases and J gave up 6 bases; unmatched junction bases: 9. CDR3 length: 15 amino acids. Here the CDR3 reads CSASYPGLASNEQFF. The CDR3 DNA, read in part, is TGCAGTGCTAGTTATCCGGGACTAGCTTCCAATGAG.

Details on this clone: The read stops 3 residues short of the end of the CDR3; the missing end is completed from the germline J gene. V and J are TRBV28 and TRBJ2-1; perhaps TRBD1 as D (5 bases). Trimming removed 4 bases from V and 4 bases from J, with 8 bases in between. The CDR3 contains 13 residues. Germline V gene lookup returns CDR1 MDHEN and CDR2 SYDVKM. Incomplete CDR3 DNA: TGTGCCAGCAGTTCCCCAGGGTACAATGAG. Encoded protein: CASSSPGYNE. The entire CDR3 protein is CASSSPGYNEQFF. The full variable domain, in which reference TRBV28 and TRBJ2-1 provide the parts outside the CDR3, is DVKVTQSSRYLVKRTGEKVFLECVQDMDHENMFWYRQDPGLGLRLIYFSYDVKMKEKGDIPEGYSVSREKKERFSLILESASTNQTSMYLCASSSPGYNEQFFGPGTRLTVL.

About this clone: Coverage ceases 3 residues before the CDR3 finishes, and the germline J gene fills in the end. This chain links TRBV7-3 with TRBJ2-1; 13 bases align to TRBD2. The CDR3 spans 15 residues. Germline V gene lookup returns CDR1 SGHTA and CDR2 FQGTGA. V lost 5 bases to trimming and J lost 6 bases; unmatched junction nucleotides: 4. CDR3 protein: CASSLLAGGSNEQFF. Incomplete CDR3 DNA: TGTGCCAGCAGCCTACTAGCGGGGGGGAGCAATGAG.

As for this clone: Coverage ceases 3 residues before the CDR3 finishes, and the germline J gene fills in the end. The genes are TRBV7-6 and TRBJ2-4, with TRBD2 matching over 8 bases. Per germline, CDR1 SGHVS and CDR2 FNYEAQ. J was trimmed by 8 bases and V by 6 bases; bases with no gene match: 6. The CDR3 sequence is 13 residues long. The sequenced CDR3 bases are TGTGCCAGCAGTTTTACTAGCGGCGACATT. Encoded protein: CASSFTSGDI. The entire CDR3 protein reads CASSFTSGDIQYF.

The CDR3 here is CASSLEPGEGSPLHF. The sequenced part of the CDR3 DNA is TGTGCCAGCAGCTTGGAGCCAGGGGAGGGGTCACCC. The V gene is TRBV5-5, the J gene TRBJ1-6, with D maybe TRBD1 (6 bases). The read terminates 3 residues ahead of where the CDR3 ends, so the germline J gene completes it. The germline V and J ends were trimmed by 0 bases and 10 bases, with 14 bases remaining between them. This CDR3 has 15 residues. Germline-derived CDR1 and CDR2 are SGHKS and YYEKEE (reference sequence).